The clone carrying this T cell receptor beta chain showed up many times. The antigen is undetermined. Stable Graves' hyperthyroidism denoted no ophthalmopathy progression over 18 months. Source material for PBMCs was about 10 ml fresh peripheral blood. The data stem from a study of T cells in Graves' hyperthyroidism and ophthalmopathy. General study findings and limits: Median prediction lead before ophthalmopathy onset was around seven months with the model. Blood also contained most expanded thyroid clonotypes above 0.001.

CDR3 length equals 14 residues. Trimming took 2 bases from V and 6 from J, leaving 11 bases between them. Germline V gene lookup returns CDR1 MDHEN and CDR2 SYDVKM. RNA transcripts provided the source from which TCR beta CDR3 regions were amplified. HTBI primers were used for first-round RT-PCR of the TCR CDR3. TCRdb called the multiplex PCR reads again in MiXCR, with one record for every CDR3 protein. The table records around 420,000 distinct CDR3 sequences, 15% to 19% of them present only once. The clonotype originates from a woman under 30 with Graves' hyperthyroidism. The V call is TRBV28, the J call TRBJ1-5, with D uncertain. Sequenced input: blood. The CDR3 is CASSLISQSQPQHF. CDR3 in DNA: TGTGCCAGCAGTTTAATCAGTCAGAGTCAGCCCCAGCATTTT.